The 18 T cell receptor beta chains given below trace back to one sample, sequenced in a study of control samples from healthy donors and cancer patients. Assay: immunoSEQ multiplex PCR; the TCRdb copy retains only in-frame clones and omits some. The table lists tens of thousands of clones, roughly 90% of them singletons, with about 5.5% in the top ten. What was sequenced was blood. All receptors derive from a man aged 50-59 years in good health.

This chain joins TRBV7-8 and TRBJ2-5; a possible D gene is TRBD2 (5 bases). V was shortened by 1 base and J by 5 bases, with 11 bases between the two germline ends. Germline CDR1 and CDR2: SGHVS and FQNEAQ. The CDR3 length is 14 residues. The chain's CDR3 is CASSLGAGFETQYF. The CDR3 DNA is TGTGCCAGCAGCTTAGGGGCGGGTTTCGAGACCCAGTACTTC.

The chain is built from TRBV11-3 and TRBJ1-3; a weak D match, TRBD1 (5 bases). Germline V gene lookup returns CDR1 SGHNT and CDR2 YENEEA. Trimming stripped 3 bases from V and 4 bases from J, with 10 bases between. This CDR3 comprises 14 residues. For the CDR3, the DNA is TGTGCCAGCAGCTTCGGGGCGAGCGGAAACACCATATATTTT. This encodes CASSFGASGNTIYF. Using reference TRBV11-3 and TRBJ1-3 for the parts outside the CDR3, the full variable domain is EAGVVQSPRYKIIEKKQPVAFWCNPISGHNTLYWYLQNLGQGPELLIRYENEEAVDDSQLPKDRFSAERLKGVDSTLKIQPAELGDSAVYLCASSFGASGNTIYFGEGSWLTVV.

V usage is TRBV10-2 and J usage is TRBJ1-6; D uncertain. This CDR3 is built from 14 residues. Trimming removed 8 bases at V and 9 bases at J, with 17 bases between. Germline CDR1 WSHSY, CDR2 SAAADI. CDR3 sequence (DNA): TGCGCCAGCTTAGGCGAAGGTGATGGTTCACCCCTCCACTTT. The encoded protein is CASLGEGDGSPLHF.

The chain employs TRBV7-2 and TRBJ2-2; 11 positions agree with TRBD2. Per the germline V gene, CDR1 is SGHTA and CDR2 is FQGNSA. Trimming took 5 bases from V and 6 from J; bases not matched to a gene: 5. The CDR3 extends over 15 amino acids. CDR3 residues: CASSRVAGGPGELFF. DNA of the CDR3: TGTGCCAGCAGCAGAGTAGCGGGGGGGCCCGGGGAGCTGTTTTTT.

The chain carries TRBV19 and TRBJ2-7; TRBD1 or TRBD2 may be the D gene (5 bases each). The CDR3 is 13 residues long. Between the trimmed V and J ends, which lost 3 bases and 0 bases, there was a span of 6 bases. Germline V gene sequence: CDR1 LNHDA, CDR2 SQIVND (reference sequence). The CDR3 coding sequence is TGTGCCAGTAGTATCGGGGCCTCCTACGAGCAGTACTTC. Amino acids: CASSIGASYEQYF.

The chain has TRBV24-1 and TRBJ1-2; 7 bases align to TRBD1. This CDR3 spans 18 amino acids. The germline V gene encodes CDR1 KGHDR and CDR2 SFDVKD. V lost 0 bases to trimming and J lost 6 bases; unmatched junction nucleotides: 15. DNA of the CDR3: TGTGCCACCAGTGATTTGAGGAGGGATATCGGACAGGAGAATGGCTACACCTTC. Translating gives CATSDLRRDIGQENGYTF.

The V and J genes are TRBV14 and TRBJ2-5, with 11 bases that match TRBD1. Germline CDR1 and CDR2: SGHDN and FVKESK. The CDR3 extends over 16 amino acids. With 4 bases clipped from V and 0 bases from J, the junction kept 4 bases outside the gene matches. The CDR3 bases are TGTGCCAGCAGCCTGGGGACAGGGGGATACCAAGAGACCCAGTACTTC. Amino acids: CASSLGTGGYQETQYF. The complete variable domain, with remaining parts taken from reference TRBV14 and TRBJ2-5, reads EAGVTQFPSHSVIEKGQTVTLRCDPISGHDNLYWYRRVMGKEIKFLLHFVKESKQDESGMPNNRFLAERTGGTYSTLKVQPAELEDSGVYFCASSLGTGGYQETQYFGPGTRLLVL.

The V gene is TRBV5-5, the J gene TRBJ1-1; D is unresolved. The germline V gene encodes CDR1 SGHKS and CDR2 YYEKEE (reference sequence). Trimming removed 0 bases at V and 3 bases at J, with 6 bases between. The CDR3 covers 13 residues. The CDR3 sequence is CASSLGPDTEAFF. The CDR3 DNA follows: TGTGCCAGCAGCTTGGGGCCGGACACTGAAGCTTTCTTT. The full variable domain, in which reference TRBV5-5 and TRBJ1-1 provide the parts outside the CDR3, is DAGVTQSPTHLIKTRGQQVTLRCSPISGHKSVSWYQQVLGQGPQFIFQYYEKEERGRGNFPDRFSARQFPNYSSELNVNALLLGDSALYLCASSLGPDTEAFFGQGTRLTVV.

The chain recombines TRBV6-2 or TRBV6-3 with TRBJ2-5, with TRBD1 matching 8 bases. Germline V lookup: CDR1 MNHEY, CDR2 SVGEGT. The CDR3 is 19 residues long. Trimming at V came to 6 bases and at J to 5 bases, leaving 23 bases not matched to a gene. The CDR3 coding sequence is TGTGCCAGCAGCCCTAGGGCGGACAGGGTGTGGGCCCGCCGGGAGACCCAGTACTTC. This encodes CASSPRADRVWARRETQYF.

The chain links TRBV6-5 to TRBJ2-1, with D unresolved. With 10 bases removed from V and 8 bases from J, the gap between germline ends came to 15 bases. There are 12 residues in the CDR3. CDR1 MNHEY and CDR2 SVGAGI come from the germline V gene. The CDR3 sequence: CATGRPLDEQFF. CDR3 nucleotides: TGTGCCACCGGACGCCCGCTGGATGAGCAGTTCTTC.

The chain carries TRBV5-4 and TRBJ2-2; D remains ambiguous. Germline lookup yields CDR1 SGHNT and CDR2 YYREEE (reference sequence). This CDR3 region has 13 residues. Trimming shortened V by 0 bases and J by 5 bases, and 5 bases separated the two germline ends. CDR3 loop: CASSLVGTGELFF. The DNA of the CDR3 is TGTGCCAGCAGCTTGGTAGGGACCGGGGAGCTGTTTTTT.

The chain links TRBV7-6 to TRBJ1-4; 9 nucleotides align to TRBD1. Germline V lookup: CDR1 SGHVS, CDR2 FNYEAQ. After removal of 3 bases from V and 5 bases from J, the junction contained 4 bases not matched to a gene. This CDR3 has 15 amino acids. CDR3 loop: CASSLNRGRNEKLFF. In DNA form, the CDR3 reads TGTGCCAGCAGCTTGAACAGGGGGCGCAATGAAAAACTGTTTTTT.

The chain joins TRBV19 to TRBJ2-5; either TRBD1 or TRBD2 may supply D (5 bases each). V was trimmed by 8 bases and J by 7 bases, leaving 20 bases between them. The germline CDR1 and CDR2 sequences are LNHDA and SQIVND (reference sequence). This CDR3 has 14 residues. The CDR3 sequence: CASSPTRGPGTQYF. The CDR3 region has the DNA TGTGCCAGTTCCCCCACTAGGGGCCCGGGGACCCAGTACTTC.

V gene TRBV4-1 combines with J gene TRBJ2-3; the match to TRBD1 covers 8 bases. This CDR3 has 14 residues. V lost 5 bases to trimming and J lost 4 bases; unmatched junction nucleotides: 5. The germline V gene has CDR1 MGHRA and CDR2 YSYEKL. The CDR3 region is CASSDRGRADTQYF. CDR3 sequence (DNA): TGCGCCAGCAGCGACAGGGGAAGAGCAGATACGCAGTATTTT.

This chain connects TRBV4-1 to TRBJ2-3; 14 positions agree with TRBD2. This CDR3 spans 18 amino acids. V gave up 0 bases and J gave up 6 bases; unmatched junction bases: 8. Germline V gene data show CDR1 as MGHRA and CDR2 as YSYEKL. The CDR3 DNA sequence: TGCGCCAGCAGCCAAGATGGGACTAGCGGGGGAGCCTACGATACGCAGTATTTT. This codes for CASSQDGTSGGAYDTQYF.

Here the CDR3 reads CASSDGGQGGADTQYF. CDR3 coding DNA: TGTGCCAGCAGTGACGGAGGGCAGGGTGGCGCAGATACGCAGTATTTT. V and J are TRBV6-4 and TRBJ2-3, with D perhaps matching TRBD2 (6 bases). The V end lost 2 bases, the J end lost 4 bases, and 16 bases lay between the germline ends. From germline, CDR1 is MRHNA and CDR2 SNTAGT. This CDR3 contains 16 residues.

J is TRBJ2-5 and V is TRBV5-4; D is unresolved. Trimming left V 4 bases short and J 2 bases short, with 9 bases between. The germline CDR1 and CDR2 sequences are SGHNT and YYREEE (reference sequence). CDR3 size: 13 residues. The chain's CDR3 is CASSRALQETQYF. CDR3 nucleotides: TGTGCCAGCAGCCGAGCGTTGCAAGAGACCCAGTACTTC.

V and J are TRBV6-5 and TRBJ1-1; 10 positions match TRBD1. There are 13 residues in the CDR3. V dropped 7 bases and J dropped 5; count of bases not matched to a gene: 4. The germline V gene encodes CDR1 MNHEY and CDR2 SVGAGI. The CDR3 protein is CASIRTGGTEAFF. The CDR3 DNA sequence: TGTGCCAGCATCCGGACAGGGGGAACTGAAGCTTTCTTT.